One sample yielded the 20 T cell receptor beta chains listed below, sequenced in a study of radiotherapy plus CTLA-4 blockade in lung cancer. Clones were read by immunoSEQ multiplex PCR, and TCRdb kept only the in-frame ones, dropping some. The repertoire holds about 120,000 clones, with 85% to 90% as singletons. The specimen was peripheral blood, collected from a patient treated with radiotherapy plus ipilimumab. The source of these receptors is a human donor with non-small cell lung cancer that progressed on radiotherapy plus ipilimumab.

This rearrangement joins TRBV28 to TRBJ2-7; 12 positions match TRBD1. The trim removed 6 bases at V and 4 bases at J, leaving 7 bases unmatched. Looked up from germline, CDR1 is MDHEN and CDR2 is SYDVKM. The CDR3 covers 15 residues. The CDR3 protein is CASSSGTGGWYEQYF. CDR3 nucleotide sequence: TGTGCCAGCAGCTCTGGGACAGGGGGCTGGTACGAGCAGTACTTC.

This clone occurred once. V is TRBV5-1 and J is TRBJ2-1; D could derive from TRBD1 or TRBD2 (5 bases each). The V end lost 3 bases, the J end lost 2 bases, and 12 bases lay between the germline ends. Germline V gene lookup returns CDR1 SGHRS and CDR2 YFSETQ. CDR3 length: 15 amino acids. In DNA form, the CDR3 reads TGCGCCAGCAGCTCCCGGGACCCTCCCTACAATGAGCAGTTCTTC. Amino acid sequence: CASSSRDPPYNEQFF.

The chain is built from TRBV5-4 and TRBJ2-3; D possibly corresponds to TRBD2 (5 bases). CDR1 SGHNT and CDR2 YYREEE come from the germline V gene (reference sequence). V was pared by 5 bases and J by 0 bases, with 13 bases between. CDR3 size: 15 residues. CDR3: CASRRGRESTDTQYF. The CDR3 nucleotides read TGTGCCAGCAGGCGTGGACGGGAAAGCACAGATACGCAGTATTTT.

The chain uses TRBV6-5 and TRBJ2-7; D tentatively reads TRBD1 or TRBD2 (5 bases each). V dropped 6 bases and J dropped 0 bases, with 15 bases sitting between them. CDR3 size: 15 residues. Germline V gene sequence: CDR1 MNHEY, CDR2 SVGAGI. CDR3 amino acids: CASSQVGGTSYEQYF. Written as DNA, the CDR3 is TGTGCCAGCAGCCAAGTGGGTGGGACCTCCTACGAGCAGTACTTC.

The chain is built from TRBV30 and TRBJ2-7; 9 bases map to TRBD2. Germline CDR1 is GTSNPN and CDR2 is SVGIG (reference sequence). J lost 2 bases, V lost 6 bases, and 2 bases had no gene match. CDR3 length: 12 residues. The CDR3 DNA sequence: TGTGCCTGCGTAGCGGGGGCCTACGAGCAGTACTTC. It translates to CACVAGAYEQYF.

In DNA, the CDR3 is TGTGCCAGCAGGCCCCCGACAGGGTACACCGGGGAGCTGTTTTTT. Translated, it gives CASRPPTGYTGELFF. The chain carries TRBV6-5 and TRBJ2-2; TRBD1 matches at 7 bases. The V and J ends lost 6 bases and 3 bases, in that order; junction bases with no gene match: 7. Germline V lookup: CDR1 MNHEY, CDR2 SVGAGI. CDR3 length: 15 amino acids.

The chain has TRBV11-2 and TRBJ2-5; 9 positions match TRBD1. V was clipped by 4 bases and J by 3 bases; unmatched bases: 9. The germline V gene encodes CDR1 SGHAT and CDR2 FQNNGV. The CDR3 sequence is 16 residues long. The CDR3 DNA reads as TGTGCCAGCAGCTCCGGGACAGGGTTGTCTAAAGAGACCCAGTACTTC. Encoded protein: CASSSGTGLSKETQYF.

This sequence joins TRBV6-5 and TRBJ2-7; TRBD1 matches at 11 bases. CDR1 is MNHEY and CDR2 is SVGAGI in the germline V gene. CDR3 length: 15 residues. The junction had 11 bases not matched to a gene; V was cut back by 10 bases and J by 3 bases. CDR3 nucleotide sequence: TGTGCCACCAGAAAGCCGGGACAGGGGGGCTACGAGCAGTACTTC. Translation: CATRKPGQGGYEQYF.

The chain links TRBV18 to TRBJ1-2; TRBD1 is a possible D gene (5 bases). Germline CDR1 is KGHSH and CDR2 is LQKENI. The CDR3 has 12 amino acids. V was cut by 0 bases and J by 7 bases, with 6 bases left in between. The CDR3 bases are TGTGCCAGCTCACCACCGGGGGGTGGCTACACCTTC. Its translation: CASSPPGGGYTF.

V and J are TRBV10-3 and TRBJ2-1; 7 nucleotides align to TRBD2. The CDR3 runs to 20 residues. The V segment lost 8 bases and the J segment 9 bases; nucleotides outside the gene matches: 31. Germline CDR1 ENHRY, CDR2 SYGVKD. The DNA for the CDR3 is TGTGCCATCCCCACAGGAGGCGGGAGTCAAGTCAGCGGCAATGAGACTGAGCAGTTCTTC. As protein: CAIPTGGGSQVSGNETEQFF.

The chain combines TRBV7-6 with TRBJ2-5; tentatively, D is TRBD1 or TRBD2 (5 bases each). The CDR3 covers 16 residues. Germline CDR1 SGHVS, CDR2 FNYEAQ. V lost 1 base and J lost 6, with 18 bases in between. The CDR3 protein is CASSLEPGWGEKTQYF. The CDR3 DNA reads TGTGCCAGCAGCTTAGAGCCGGGGTGGGGCGAAAAGACCCAGTACTTC.

The chain employs TRBV20-1 and TRBJ2-1; D remains unclear. Germline-derived CDR1 and CDR2 are DFQATT and SNEGSKA (reference sequence). Trimming left V 2 bases short and J 7 bases short, with 6 bases between. This CDR3 is 11 amino acids long. The CDR3 spells CSARTRNEQFF. The CDR3, as DNA: TGCAGTGCTAGAACCCGGAATGAGCAGTTCTTC.

This clone has only a few counts. The CDR3 nucleotides are TGCAGCGTTGAAGGCCATTTGAGCACAGATACGCAGTATTTT. Its translation is CSVEGHLSTDTQYF. V gene TRBV29-1 combines with J gene TRBJ2-3; no clear D gene. Germline V gene data show CDR1 as SQVTM and CDR2 as ANQGSEA. V shed 1 base and J shed 0 bases, with 8 bases lying between them. This CDR3 region has 14 residues.

The chain has TRBV2 and TRBJ1-2; D is undetermined. V lost 2 bases, J lost 3 bases, and 16 bases lay in between. Per the germline V gene, CDR1 is SNHLY and CDR2 is FYNNEI. The CDR3 has 16 amino acids. DNA for the CDR3: TGTGCCAGCAGTGAAAGCCCGGAGGGCGTAGACTATGGCTACACCTTC. Protein sequence: CASSESPEGVDYGYTF.

The chain recombines TRBV5-6 with TRBJ1-1; 10 bases are a match to TRBD1. Trimming at V came to 4 bases and at J to 4 bases, leaving 10 bases not matched to a gene. The CDR3 length is 16 residues. CDR1 SGHDT and CDR2 YYEEEE come from the germline V gene. The CDR3: CASSPVPGQGTTEAFF. Written as DNA, the CDR3 is TGTGCCAGCAGCCCTGTCCCGGGACAGGGGACCACTGAAGCTTTCTTT.

About this clone: Other DNA sequences in this sample translate to the same CDR3. CDR3 bases: TGTGCCAGCTCACCAAGGACAGATACGCAGTATTTT. The encoded protein is CASSPRTDTQYF. V gene TRBV18 combines with J gene TRBJ2-3; D uncertain. The CDR3 covers 12 residues. The ends were cut back, 2 bases at V and 3 bases at J, with 3 bases in the middle. Germline CDR1 is KGHSH and CDR2 is LQKENI.

This clone has just one count. CDR3 loop: CASNSAGTVNEQYF. CDR3 coding DNA: TGTGCCAGCAATTCCGCCGGGACAGTGAACGAGCAGTACTTC. V usage is TRBV6-6 and J usage is TRBJ2-7, with 7 bases fitting TRBD1. CDR3 length: 14 residues. Trimming removed 7 bases from V and 5 bases from J; junction bases left unmatched: 11. Germline V lookup: CDR1 MNHNY, CDR2 SVGAGI (reference sequence).

The V call is TRBV20-1, the J call TRBJ1-4; D unresolved. Trimming removed 1 base from V and 7 bases from J, with 1 base in between. This CDR3 spans 10 amino acids. Germline V gene data show CDR1 as DFQATT and CDR2 as SNEGSKA (reference sequence). For the CDR3, the DNA is TGCAGTGCTAGAGGTGAAAAACTGTTTTTT. Residues: CSARGEKLFF.

This chain uses TRBV6-1 with TRBJ1-1; D is ambiguous. Looked up from germline, CDR1 is MNHNS and CDR2 is SASEGT. V lost 6 bases and J 5 bases, leaving 19 bases between the germline ends. The CDR3 loop spans 15 amino acids. The CDR3 here is CASRTRPEGATEAFF. For the CDR3, the DNA is TGTGCCAGCAGGACCCGACCGGAAGGAGCGACTGAAGCTTTCTTT.

V and J are TRBV4-1 and TRBJ2-1, with 14 bases lining up with TRBD2. The germline CDR1 and CDR2 sequences are MGHRA and YSYEKL. The V and J ends lost 1 base and 7 bases, in that order; junction bases with no gene match: 3. The CDR3 sequence is 16 residues long. CDR3 bases: TGCGCCAGCAGCCAAGGACTAGCGGGAGGGATGAATGAGCAGTTCTTC. Encoded protein: CASSQGLAGGMNEQFF.